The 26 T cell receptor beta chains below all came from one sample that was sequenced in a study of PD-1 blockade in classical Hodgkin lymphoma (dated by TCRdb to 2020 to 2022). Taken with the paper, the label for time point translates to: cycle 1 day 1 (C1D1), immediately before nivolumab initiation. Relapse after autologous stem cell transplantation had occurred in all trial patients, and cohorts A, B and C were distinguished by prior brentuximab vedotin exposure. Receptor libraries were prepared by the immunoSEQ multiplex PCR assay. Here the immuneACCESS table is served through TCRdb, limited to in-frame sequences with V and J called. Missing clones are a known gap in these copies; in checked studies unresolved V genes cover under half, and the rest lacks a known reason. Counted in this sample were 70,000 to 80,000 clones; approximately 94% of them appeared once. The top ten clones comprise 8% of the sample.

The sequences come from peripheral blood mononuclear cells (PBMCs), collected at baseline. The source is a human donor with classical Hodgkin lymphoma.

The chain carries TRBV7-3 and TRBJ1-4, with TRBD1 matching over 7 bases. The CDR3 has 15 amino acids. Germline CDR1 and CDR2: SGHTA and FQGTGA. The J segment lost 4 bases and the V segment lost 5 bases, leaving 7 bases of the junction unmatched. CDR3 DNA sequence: TGTGCCAGCAGCCCCCGGGACAGCCTTAATGAAAAACTGTTTTTT. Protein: CASSPRDSLNEKLFF.

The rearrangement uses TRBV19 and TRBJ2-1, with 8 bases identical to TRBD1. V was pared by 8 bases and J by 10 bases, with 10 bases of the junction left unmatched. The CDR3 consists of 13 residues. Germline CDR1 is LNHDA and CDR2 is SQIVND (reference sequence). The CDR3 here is CASSGTGLVEQFF. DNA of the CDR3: TGTGCCAGTTCCGGGACAGGACTTGTGGAGCAGTTCTTC.

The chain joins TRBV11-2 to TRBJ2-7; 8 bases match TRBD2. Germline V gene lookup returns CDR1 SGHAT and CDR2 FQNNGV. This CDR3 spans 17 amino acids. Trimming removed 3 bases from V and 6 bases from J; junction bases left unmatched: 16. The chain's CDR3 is CASSLILSGSPFVEQYF. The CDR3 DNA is TGTGCCAGCAGCTTGATTCTCAGCGGGAGCCCCTTTGTCGAGCAGTACTTC. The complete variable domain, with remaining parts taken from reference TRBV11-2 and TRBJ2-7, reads EAGVAQSPRYKIIEKRQSVAFWCNPISGHATLYWYQQILGQGPKLLIQFQNNGVVDDSQLPKDRFSAERLKGVDSTLKIQPAKLEDSAVYLCASSLILSGSPFVEQYFGPGTRLTVT.

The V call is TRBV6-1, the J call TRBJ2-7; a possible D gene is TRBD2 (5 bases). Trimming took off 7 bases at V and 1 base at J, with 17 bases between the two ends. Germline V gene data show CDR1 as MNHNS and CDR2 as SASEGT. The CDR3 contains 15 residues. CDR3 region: CASIRALLDSYEQYF. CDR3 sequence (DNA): TGTGCCAGCATCCGTGCTTTACTAGATTCCTACGAGCAGTACTTC.

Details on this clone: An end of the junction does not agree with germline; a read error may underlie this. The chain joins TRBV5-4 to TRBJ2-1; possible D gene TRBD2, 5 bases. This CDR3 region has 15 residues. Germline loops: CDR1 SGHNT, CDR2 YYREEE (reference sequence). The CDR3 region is CASRLDWATYNEQFF. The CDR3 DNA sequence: TGTGCCAGCAGGTTGGACTGGGCGACCTACAATGAGCAGTTCTTC.

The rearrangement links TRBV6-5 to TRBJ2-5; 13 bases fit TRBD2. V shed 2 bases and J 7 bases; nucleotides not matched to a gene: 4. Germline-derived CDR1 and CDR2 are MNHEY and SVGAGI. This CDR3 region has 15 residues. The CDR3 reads CASSYPGLAGWTQYF. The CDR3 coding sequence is TGTGCCAGCAGTTACCCGGGACTAGCGGGGTGGACCCAGTACTTC.

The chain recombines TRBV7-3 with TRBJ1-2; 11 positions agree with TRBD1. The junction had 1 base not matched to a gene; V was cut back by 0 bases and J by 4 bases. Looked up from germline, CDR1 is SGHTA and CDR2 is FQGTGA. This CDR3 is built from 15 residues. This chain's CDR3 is CASSLTGTGGYGYTF. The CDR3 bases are TGTGCCAGCAGCTTAACGGGGACAGGGGGCTATGGCTACACCTTC. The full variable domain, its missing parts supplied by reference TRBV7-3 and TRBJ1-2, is GAGVSQTPSNKVTEKGKYVELRCDPISGHTALYWYRQSLGQGPEFLIYFQGTGAADDSGLPNDRFFAVRPEGSVSTLKIQRTERGDSAVYLCASSLTGTGGYGYTFGSGTRLTVV.

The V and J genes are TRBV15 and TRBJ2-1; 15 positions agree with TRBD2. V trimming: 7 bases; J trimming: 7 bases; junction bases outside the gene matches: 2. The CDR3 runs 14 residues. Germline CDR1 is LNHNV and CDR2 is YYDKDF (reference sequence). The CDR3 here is CATTGTSGRNEQFF. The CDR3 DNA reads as TGTGCCACCACCGGGACTAGCGGGAGGAATGAGCAGTTCTTC.

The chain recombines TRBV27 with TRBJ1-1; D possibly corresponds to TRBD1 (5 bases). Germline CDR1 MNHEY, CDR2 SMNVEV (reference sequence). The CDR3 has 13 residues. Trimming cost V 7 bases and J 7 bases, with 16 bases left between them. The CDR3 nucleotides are TGTGCCAGCATGACCGGGACGGGACGTGAAGCTTTCTTT. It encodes CASMTGTGREAFF.

This CDR3 reads CASSRSGQGNLLAFF. The CDR3 bases are TGTGCCAGTAGTCGGTCGGGACAGGGGAATTTGTTAGCTTTCTTT. The chain joins TRBV19 to TRBJ1-1, with 10 bases lining up with TRBD1. The CDR3 spans 15 residues. CDR1 and CDR2 (germline): LNHDA, SQIVND (reference sequence). V lost 5 bases to trimming and J lost 10 bases; unmatched junction nucleotides: 13.

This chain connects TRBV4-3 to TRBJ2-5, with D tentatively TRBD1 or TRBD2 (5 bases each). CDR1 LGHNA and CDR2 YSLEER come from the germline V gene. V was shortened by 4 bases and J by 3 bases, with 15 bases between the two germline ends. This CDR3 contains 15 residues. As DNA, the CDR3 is TGCGCCAGCAGCCCTACCGGGACCAACAAAGAGACCCAGTACTTC. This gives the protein CASSPTGTNKETQYF.

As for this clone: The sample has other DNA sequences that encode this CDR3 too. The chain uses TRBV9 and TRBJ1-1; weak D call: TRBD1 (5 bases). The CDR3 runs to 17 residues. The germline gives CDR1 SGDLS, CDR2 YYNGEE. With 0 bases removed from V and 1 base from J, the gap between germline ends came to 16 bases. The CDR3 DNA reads TGTGCCAGCAGCGTAGAGGGTCTCGGGGCGGGGAACACTGAAGCTTTCTTT. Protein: CASSVEGLGAGNTEAFF. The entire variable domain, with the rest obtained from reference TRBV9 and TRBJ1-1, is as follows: DSGVTQTPKHLITATGQRVTLRCSPRSGDLSVYWYQQSLDQGLQFLIQYYNGEERAKGNILERFSAQQFPDLHSELNLSSLELGDSALYFCASSVEGLGAGNTEAFFGQGTRLTVV.

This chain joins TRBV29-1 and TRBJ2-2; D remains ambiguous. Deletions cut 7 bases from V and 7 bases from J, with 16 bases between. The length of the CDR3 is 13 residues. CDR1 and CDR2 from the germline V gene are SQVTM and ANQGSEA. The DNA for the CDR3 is TGCAGCGCATTCAGAGACCCGGGCGGGGAGCTGTTTTTT. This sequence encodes CSAFRDPGGELFF.

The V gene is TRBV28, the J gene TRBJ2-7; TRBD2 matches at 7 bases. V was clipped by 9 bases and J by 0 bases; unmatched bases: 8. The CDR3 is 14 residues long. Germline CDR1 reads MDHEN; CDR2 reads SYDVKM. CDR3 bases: TGTGCCAGTAAGTTGGGCGGGAGCTCCTACGAGCAGTACTTC. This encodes CASKLGGSSYEQYF.

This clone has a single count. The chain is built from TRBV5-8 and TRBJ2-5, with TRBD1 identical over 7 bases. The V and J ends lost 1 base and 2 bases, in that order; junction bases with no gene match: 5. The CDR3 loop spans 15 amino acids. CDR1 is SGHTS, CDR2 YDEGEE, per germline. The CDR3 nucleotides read TGTGCCAGCAGCTTGTGGGGACAGAGTCAAGAGACCCAGTACTTC. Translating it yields CASSLWGQSQETQYF.

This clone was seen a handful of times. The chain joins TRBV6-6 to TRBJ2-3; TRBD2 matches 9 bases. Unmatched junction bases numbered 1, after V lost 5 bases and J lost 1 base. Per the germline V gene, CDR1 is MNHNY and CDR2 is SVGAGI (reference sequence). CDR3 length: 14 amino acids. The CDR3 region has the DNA TGTGCCAGCAGTATAGCGGGAGGCACAGATACGCAGTATTTT. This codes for CASSIAGGTDTQYF.

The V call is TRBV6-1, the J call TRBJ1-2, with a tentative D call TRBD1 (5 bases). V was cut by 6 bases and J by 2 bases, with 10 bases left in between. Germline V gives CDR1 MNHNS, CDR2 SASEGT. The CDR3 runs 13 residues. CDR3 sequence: CASSRADNYGYTF. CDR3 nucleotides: TGTGCCAGCAGCAGGGCAGACAACTATGGCTACACCTTC.

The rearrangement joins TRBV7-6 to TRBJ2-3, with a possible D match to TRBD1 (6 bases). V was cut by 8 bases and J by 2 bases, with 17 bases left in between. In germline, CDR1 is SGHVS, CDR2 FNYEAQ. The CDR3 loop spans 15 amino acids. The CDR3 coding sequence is TGTGCCAGCTTACCCGGGACAAGCATCACAGATACGCAGTATTTT. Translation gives CASLPGTSITDTQYF.

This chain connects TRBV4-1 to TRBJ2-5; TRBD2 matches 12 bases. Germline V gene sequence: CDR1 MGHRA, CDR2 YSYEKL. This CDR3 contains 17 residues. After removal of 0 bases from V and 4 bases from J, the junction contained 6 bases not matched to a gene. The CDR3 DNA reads TGCGCCAGCAGCCAAGACCCTAGCGGGGGGGCCGGAGAGACCCAGTACTTC. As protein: CASSQDPSGGAGETQYF.

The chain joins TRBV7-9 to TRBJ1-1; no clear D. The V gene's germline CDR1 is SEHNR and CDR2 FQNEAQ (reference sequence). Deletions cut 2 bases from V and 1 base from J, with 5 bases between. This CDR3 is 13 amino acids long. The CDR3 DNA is TGTGCCAGCAGCTTAATGCCGAACACTGAAGCTTTCTTT. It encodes CASSLMPNTEAFF.

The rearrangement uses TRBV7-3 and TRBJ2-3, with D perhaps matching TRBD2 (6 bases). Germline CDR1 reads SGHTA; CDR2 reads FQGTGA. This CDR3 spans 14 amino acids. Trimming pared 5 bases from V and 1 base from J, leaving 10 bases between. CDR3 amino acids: CASSVERGTDTQYF. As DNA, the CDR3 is TGTGCCAGCAGCGTAGAGCGGGGCACAGATACGCAGTATTTT.

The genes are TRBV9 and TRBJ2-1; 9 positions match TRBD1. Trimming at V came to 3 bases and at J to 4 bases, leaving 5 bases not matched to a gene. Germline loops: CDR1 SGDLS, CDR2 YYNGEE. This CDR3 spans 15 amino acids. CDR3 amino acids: CASSGGTGFYNEQFF. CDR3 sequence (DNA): TGTGCCAGCAGCGGGGGGACAGGGTTTTACAATGAGCAGTTCTTC.

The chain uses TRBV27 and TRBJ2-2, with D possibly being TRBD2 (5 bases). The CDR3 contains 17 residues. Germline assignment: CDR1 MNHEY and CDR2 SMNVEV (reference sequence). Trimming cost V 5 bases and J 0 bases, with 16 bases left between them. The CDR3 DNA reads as TGTGCCAGCAGTGCCCTTTGGGGAGACGCGAACACCGGGGAGCTGTTTTTT. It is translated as CASSALWGDANTGELFF.

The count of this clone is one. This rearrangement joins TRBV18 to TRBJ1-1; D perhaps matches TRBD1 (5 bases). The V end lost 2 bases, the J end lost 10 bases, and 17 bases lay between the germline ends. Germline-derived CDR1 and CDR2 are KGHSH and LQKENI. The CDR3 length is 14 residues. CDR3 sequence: CASSPEGQGILAFF. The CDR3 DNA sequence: TGTGCCAGCTCACCAGAAGGGCAGGGCATTTTAGCTTTCTTT.

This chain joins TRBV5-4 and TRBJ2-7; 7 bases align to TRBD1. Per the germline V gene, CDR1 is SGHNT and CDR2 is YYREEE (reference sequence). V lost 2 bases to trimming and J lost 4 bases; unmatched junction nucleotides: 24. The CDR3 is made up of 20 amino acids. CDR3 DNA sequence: TGTGCCAGCAGCTTCACGCATAAAACAGGGGACCCAACCCTGAAATACGAGCAGTACTTC. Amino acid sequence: CASSFTHKTGDPTLKYEQYF.

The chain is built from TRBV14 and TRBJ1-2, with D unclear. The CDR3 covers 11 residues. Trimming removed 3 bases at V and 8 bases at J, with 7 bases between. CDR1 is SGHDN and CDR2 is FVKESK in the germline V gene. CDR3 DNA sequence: TGTGCCAGCAGCCATTCGTGGGGCTACACCTTC. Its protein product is CASSHSWGYTF. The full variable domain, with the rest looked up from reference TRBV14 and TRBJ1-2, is EAGVTQFPSHSVIEKGQTVTLRCDPISGHDNLYWYRRVMGKEIKFLLHFVKESKQDESGMPNNRFLAERTGGTYSTLKVQPAELEDSGVYFCASSHSWGYTFGSGTRLTVV.